The 17 T cell receptor beta chains below come from one sample, sequenced in a study of tumor-infiltrating lymphocytes in primary liver carcinoma. Germline DNA was also extracted, and blood RNA was taken from unsorted whole blood. Reverse transcription of 500 to 650 ng total RNA with a constant-region primer produced TCR beta cDNA. Libraries for TCR beta were built through three nested multiplex PCR rounds, which together made up a slightly modified ARM-PCR procedure. The opening two PCR rounds, nine to eleven cycles each, paired TRBV1-TRBV30 forward primers with a C-beta reverse primer. One entry per CDR3 protein results from TCRdb running MiXCR on the multiplex PCR reads. The table includes 310,000 or so distinct CDR3 sequences, about 50% detected once. Sequencing was done on a sample of peripheral blood. The receptors were gathered from a woman between 25 and 40 years old with primary liver carcinoma and hepatitis B virus infection.

The genes are TRBV24-1 and TRBJ2-2, with unresolved D. The CDR3 contains 14 residues. V was trimmed by 2 bases and J by 3 bases, leaving 6 bases between them. Germline assignment: CDR1 KGHDR and CDR2 SFDVKD. The CDR3 loop reads CATSDWQDTGELFF. CDR3 in DNA: TGTGCCACCAGTGATTGGCAGGACACCGGGGAGCTGTTTTTT.

This chain links TRBV7-9 with TRBJ2-2; 8 positions agree with TRBD1. J was trimmed by 5 bases and V by 6 bases; bases with no gene match: 2. Germline assignment: CDR1 SEHNR and CDR2 FQNEAQ (reference sequence). This CDR3 is 13 amino acids long. The CDR3 DNA is TGTGCCAGCAGACGACAGGGGACCGGGGAGCTGTTTTTT. This translates into CASRRQGTGELFF.

Of note for this clonotype: A clone one base away is much larger, so this may be a read error. This chain connects TRBV29-1 to TRBJ2-7; 8 bases agree with TRBD2. Germline V lookup: CDR1 SQVTM, CDR2 ANQGSEA. There are 15 residues in the CDR3. The V segment lost 0 bases and the J segment 0 bases; nucleotides outside the gene matches: 4. CDR3 DNA: TGCAGCGTTGAAGACCATAGCGGGAACTCCTACGAGCAGTACTTC. Translated: CSVEDHSGNSYEQYF.

The chain recombines TRBV12-5 with TRBJ2-1, with a possible D match to TRBD2 (6 bases). The length of the CDR3 is 12 residues. Germline V gene lookup returns CDR1 LGHNT and CDR2 FRNRAP. The V and J ends lost 4 bases and 6 bases respectively, with 7 bases between them. CDR3 in DNA: TGTGCTAGTGGTTACGGGGGCAATGAGCAGTTCTTC. Residues: CASGYGGNEQFF.

This clonotype has a count of ten or more. The genes are TRBV29-1 and TRBJ1-1, with D unresolved. CDR1 and CDR2 (germline): SQVTM, ANQGSEA. The CDR3 loop spans 14 amino acids. V gave up 8 bases and J gave up 1 base, with 17 bases separating them. CDR3 nucleotide sequence: TGCAGCTCACTAGGAGGCTCGGGGAACACTGAAGCTTTCTTT. The encoded protein is CSSLGGSGNTEAFF. Looking up the rest from reference TRBV29-1 and TRBJ1-1 gives the full variable domain: SAVISQKPSRDICQRGTSLTIQCQVDSQVTMMFWYRQQPGQSLTLIATANQGSEATYESGFVIDKFPISRPNLTFSTLTVSNMSPEDSSIYLCSSLGGSGNTEAFFGQGTRLTVV.

The chain links TRBV12-3 or TRBV12-4 to TRBJ1-2; maybe TRBD1 (6 bases). The CDR3 is made up of 14 amino acids. The V gene lost 8 bases and the J gene lost 8 bases, with 21 bases spanning the gap. The CDR3 DNA sequence: TGTGCCAGCCGCCTCAAAGGGGGTTTGAGGGGCTACACCTTC. Translated, it gives CASRLKGGLRGYTF.

At least ten counts were recorded for this clonotype. V gene TRBV29-1 combines with J gene TRBJ1-4; possible D gene TRBD1, 5 bases. CDR3 length: 13 residues. V lost 7 bases and J 7 bases, leaving 16 bases between the germline ends. The V gene's germline CDR1 is SQVTM and CDR2 ANQGSEA. CDR3 DNA: TGCAGCGGAGGGGCCTCAGCGGGTGAAAAACTGTTTTTT. Translation: CSGGASAGEKLFF. Based on the CDR3 plus reference TRBV29-1 and TRBJ1-4, the full variable domain is SAVISQKPSRDICQRGTSLTIQCQVDSQVTMMFWYRQQPGQSLTLIATANQGSEATYESGFVIDKFPISRPNLTFSTLTVSNMSPEDSSIYLCSGGASAGEKLFFGSGTQLSVL.

The CDR3 DNA reads TGTGCCAGCAGCTTATACAGGACTTGTCCGAGTGAGGAGACCCAGTACTTC. It yields the protein CASSLYRTCPSEETQYF. The chain has TRBV13 and TRBJ2-5; perhaps D is TRBD1 or TRBD2 (5 bases each). The CDR3 contains 17 residues. The ends were cut back, 2 bases at V and 5 bases at J, with 21 bases in the middle. Germline V gene sequence: CDR1 PRHDT, CDR2 FYEKMQ (reference sequence).

On this clonotype: One end of the junction does not line up with germline, which may come from a read error. The chain uses TRBV19 and TRBJ2-1; D ambiguous. The CDR3 is 14 residues long. Per the germline V gene, CDR1 is LNHDA and CDR2 is SQIVND (reference sequence). CDR3 loop: CASRDESHIDEHFF. CDR3 sequence (DNA): TGTGCCAGTAGGGACGAATCTCATATCGATGAGCACTTCTTC.

This clonotype was observed a handful of times. This chain uses TRBV12-3 or TRBV12-4 with TRBJ2-7; D is ambiguous. The CDR3 length is 13 residues. V was trimmed by 5 bases and J by 9 bases, leaving 17 bases between them. The CDR3 coding sequence is TGTGCCAGCAGTCCGCACCCGGGCGACGGGCAGTACTTC. This codes for CASSPHPGDGQYF.

To note about this clonotype: A much larger clone lies one base from this, so it may be a read error. The chain joins TRBV6-1 to TRBJ1-2, with D perhaps TRBD1 (6 bases). Germline loops: CDR1 MNHNS, CDR2 SASEGT. This CDR3 comprises 13 residues. The V end lost 7 bases, the J end lost 3 bases, and 12 bases lay between the germline ends. DNA of the CDR3: TGTGCCAGCATGGTGGACAGATACTATGGCTACACCTTC. Its translation is CASMVDRYYGYTF.

This rearrangement joins TRBV5-4 to TRBJ2-6; a possible D gene is TRBD1 (5 bases). The CDR3 length is 18 residues. Trimming removed 0 bases at V and 0 bases at J, with 13 bases between. Looked up from germline, CDR1 is SGHNT and CDR2 is YYREEE (reference sequence). The CDR3 DNA reads as TGTGCCAGCAGCTTGGGGGGCACTGGGTACTCTGGGGCCAACGTCCTGACTTTC. This codes for CASSLGGTGYSGANVLTF.

In its sample, this clonotype was seen many times. The V gene is TRBV12-3 or TRBV12-4, the J gene TRBJ2-5; D might be TRBD2 (6 bases). The CDR3 spans 15 residues. The germline V and J ends were trimmed by 5 bases and 1 base, with 14 bases remaining between them. CDR3 bases: TGTGCCAGCAGTGCCGTTCCTAGCGTCCAAGAGACCCAGTACTTC. This translates into CASSAVPSVQETQYF.

This clonotype has ten or more counts. The chain uses TRBV12-3 or TRBV12-4 and TRBJ2-7, with D unclear. This CDR3 comprises 13 residues. Trimming took off 5 bases at V and 3 bases at J, with 11 bases between the two ends. In DNA form, the CDR3 reads TGTGCCAGCAGTCAGTTCGGCAGCTACGAGCAGTACTTC. It specifies CASSQFGSYEQYF.

On this clonotype: One end of the junction varies from germline; a read error may be responsible. The chain has TRBV11-1 and TRBJ2-6; D perhaps matches TRBD1 (5 bases). Germline-derived CDR1 and CDR2 are SGHAT and FQDESV (reference sequence). The CDR3 length is 15 residues. In nucleotides, the CDR3 is TGTGACAGCAGCTTACTACGGTCTGGGGCCAACGTCCTGACCTTC. Amino acids: CDSSLLRSGANVLTF.

This clonotype occurred once. The chain couples TRBV9 to TRBJ2-5, with TRBD2 matching over 10 bases. Germline lookup yields CDR1 SGDLS and CDR2 YYNGEE. The length of the CDR3 is 15 residues. V lost 0 bases, J lost 5 bases, and 4 bases stayed unmatched. The CDR3 DNA reads TGTGCCAGCAGCGTAGACCCAGCGGGAGGGGAGACCCAGTACTTC. It translates to CASSVDPAGGETQYF.

This clonotype was counted many times. This chain links TRBV29-1 with TRBJ2-1, with D perhaps given as TRBD1 or TRBD2 (5 bases each). The CDR3 is 14 residues long. V lost 3 bases, J lost 4 bases, and 13 bases lay in between. Germline assignment: CDR1 SQVTM and CDR2 ANQGSEA. CDR3 loop: CSVDPSGAYNEQFF. Here the CDR3 DNA reads TGCAGCGTTGATCCCTCCGGGGCATACAATGAGCAGTTCTTC.